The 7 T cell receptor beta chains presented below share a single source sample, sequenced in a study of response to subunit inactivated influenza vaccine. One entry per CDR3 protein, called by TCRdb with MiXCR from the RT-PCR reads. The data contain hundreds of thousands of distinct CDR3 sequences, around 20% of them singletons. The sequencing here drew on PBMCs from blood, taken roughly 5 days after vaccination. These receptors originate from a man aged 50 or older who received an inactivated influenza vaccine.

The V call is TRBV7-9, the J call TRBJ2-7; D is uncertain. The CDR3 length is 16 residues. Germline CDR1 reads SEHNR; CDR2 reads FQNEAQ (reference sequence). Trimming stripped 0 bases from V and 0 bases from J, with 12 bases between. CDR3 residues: CASSLAGSRISYEQYF. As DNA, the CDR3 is TGTGCCAGCAGCTTAGCGGGTAGCAGAATCTCCTACGAGCAGTACTTC.

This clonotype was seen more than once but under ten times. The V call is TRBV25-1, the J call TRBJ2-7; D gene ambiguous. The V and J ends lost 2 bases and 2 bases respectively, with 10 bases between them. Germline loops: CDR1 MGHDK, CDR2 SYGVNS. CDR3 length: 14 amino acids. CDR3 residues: CASSEGALTYEQYF. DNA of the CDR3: TGTGCCAGCAGTGAAGGCGCCTTGACCTACGAGCAGTACTTC.

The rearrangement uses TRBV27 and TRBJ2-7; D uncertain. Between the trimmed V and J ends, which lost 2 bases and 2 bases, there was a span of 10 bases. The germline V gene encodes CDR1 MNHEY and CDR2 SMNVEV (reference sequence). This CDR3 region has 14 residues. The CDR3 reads CASSLRQPPYEQYF. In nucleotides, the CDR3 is TGTGCCAGCAGTTTAAGGCAGCCTCCCTACGAGCAGTACTTC.

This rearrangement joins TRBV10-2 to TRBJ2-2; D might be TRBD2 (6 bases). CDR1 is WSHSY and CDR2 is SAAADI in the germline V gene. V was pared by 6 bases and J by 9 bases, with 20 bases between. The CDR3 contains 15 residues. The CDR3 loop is CASRAEGLGFRELFF. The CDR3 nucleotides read TGCGCCAGCAGAGCGGAGGGGCTGGGGTTCCGGGAGCTGTTTTTT.

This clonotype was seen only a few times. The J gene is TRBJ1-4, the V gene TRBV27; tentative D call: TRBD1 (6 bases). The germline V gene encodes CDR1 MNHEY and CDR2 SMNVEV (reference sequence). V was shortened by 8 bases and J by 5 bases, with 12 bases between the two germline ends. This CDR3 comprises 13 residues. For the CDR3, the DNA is TGTGCCAGCGGGGGGCGGAGGAATGAAAAACTGTTTTTT. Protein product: CASGGRRNEKLFF.

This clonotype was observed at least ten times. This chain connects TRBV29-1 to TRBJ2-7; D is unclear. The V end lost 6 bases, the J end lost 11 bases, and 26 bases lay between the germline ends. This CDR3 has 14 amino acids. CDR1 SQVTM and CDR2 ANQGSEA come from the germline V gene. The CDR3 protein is CSVVLFTLPGSEYF. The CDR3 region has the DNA TGCAGCGTGGTCCTGTTTACACTCCCTGGGTCGGAGTACTTC.

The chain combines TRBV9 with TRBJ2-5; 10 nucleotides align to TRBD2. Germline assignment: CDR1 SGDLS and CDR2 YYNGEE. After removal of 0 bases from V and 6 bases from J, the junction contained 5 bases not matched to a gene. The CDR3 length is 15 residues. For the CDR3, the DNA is TGTGCCAGCAGCGTAGGAACTAGCGGGACTCAGACCCAGTACTTC. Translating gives CASSVGTSGTQTQYF.